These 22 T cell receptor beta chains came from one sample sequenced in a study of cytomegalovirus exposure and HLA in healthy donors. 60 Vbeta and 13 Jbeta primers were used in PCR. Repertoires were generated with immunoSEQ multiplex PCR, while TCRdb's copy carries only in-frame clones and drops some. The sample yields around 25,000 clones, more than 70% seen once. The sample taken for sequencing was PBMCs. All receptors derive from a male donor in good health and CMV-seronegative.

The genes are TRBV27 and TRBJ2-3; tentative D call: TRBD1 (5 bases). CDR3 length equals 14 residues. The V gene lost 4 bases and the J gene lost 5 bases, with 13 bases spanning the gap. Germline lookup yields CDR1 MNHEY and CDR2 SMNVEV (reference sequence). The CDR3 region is CASSYKGLRDTQYF. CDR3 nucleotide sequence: TGTGCCAGCAGTTATAAGGGGTTGAGAGATACGCAGTATTTT.

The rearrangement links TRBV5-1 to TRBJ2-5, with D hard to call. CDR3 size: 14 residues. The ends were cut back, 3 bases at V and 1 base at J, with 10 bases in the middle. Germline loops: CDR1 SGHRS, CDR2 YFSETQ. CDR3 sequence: CASSSDGVQETQYF. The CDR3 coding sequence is TGCGCCAGCAGCTCCGACGGAGTCCAAGAGACCCAGTACTTC.

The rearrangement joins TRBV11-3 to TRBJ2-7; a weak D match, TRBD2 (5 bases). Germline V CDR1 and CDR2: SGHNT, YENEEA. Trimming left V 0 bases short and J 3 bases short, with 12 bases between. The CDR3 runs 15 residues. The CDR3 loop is CASSLDDKAGYEQYF. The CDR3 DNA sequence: TGTGCCAGCAGCTTAGATGATAAGGCGGGCTACGAGCAGTACTTC.

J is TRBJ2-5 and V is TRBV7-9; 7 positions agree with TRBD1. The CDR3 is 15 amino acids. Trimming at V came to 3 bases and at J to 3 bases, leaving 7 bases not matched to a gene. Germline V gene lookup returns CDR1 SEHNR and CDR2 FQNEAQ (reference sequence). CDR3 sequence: CASSFWTGGEETQYF. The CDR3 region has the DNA TGTGCCAGCAGCTTTTGGACAGGTGGGGAAGAGACCCAGTACTTC.

CDR3 region: CASSQDRGLASYNEQFF. The DNA for the CDR3 is TGTGCCAGCAGCCAAGATAGGGGACTAGCGTCCTACAATGAGCAGTTCTTC. This chain links TRBV4-2 with TRBJ2-1, with TRBD2 matching over 10 bases. Per germline, CDR1 LGHNA and CDR2 YNFKEQ. Unmatched junction bases numbered 3, after V lost 0 bases and J lost 1 base. The CDR3 has 17 amino acids.

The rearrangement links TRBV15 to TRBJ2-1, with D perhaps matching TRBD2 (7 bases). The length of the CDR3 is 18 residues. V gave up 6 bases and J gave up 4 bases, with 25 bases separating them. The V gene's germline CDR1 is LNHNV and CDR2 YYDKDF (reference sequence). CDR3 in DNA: TGTGCCACCAGTACAGAGATAGGGGGAGGGCTGTTATACAATGAGCAGTTCTTC. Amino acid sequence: CATSTEIGGGLLYNEQFF.

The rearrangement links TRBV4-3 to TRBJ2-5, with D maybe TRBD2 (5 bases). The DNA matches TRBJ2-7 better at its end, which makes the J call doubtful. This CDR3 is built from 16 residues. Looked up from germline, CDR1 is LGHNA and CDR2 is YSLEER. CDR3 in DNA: TGCGCCAGCAGCCAAGATTTTGAGGGCAGGCCATACGAGCAGTACTTC. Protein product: CASSQDFEGRPYEQYF.

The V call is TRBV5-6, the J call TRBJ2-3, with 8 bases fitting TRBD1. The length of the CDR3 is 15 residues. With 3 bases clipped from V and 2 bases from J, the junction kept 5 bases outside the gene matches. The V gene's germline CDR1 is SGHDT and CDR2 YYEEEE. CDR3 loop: CASSWGTGPTDTQYF. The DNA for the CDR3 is TGTGCCAGCAGCTGGGGGACAGGTCCCACAGATACGCAGTATTTT.

In DNA form, the CDR3 reads TGTGCCAGCAGCTTGGGGGGAGGGGGGGCTCACAATGAGCAGTTCTTC. It is translated as CASSLGGGGAHNEQFF. The V gene is TRBV5-8, the J gene TRBJ2-1; perhaps TRBD2 as D (7 bases). Germline-derived CDR1 and CDR2 are SGHTS and YDEGEE. Trimming took 0 bases from V and 5 from J, leaving 15 bases between them. The CDR3 covers 16 residues.

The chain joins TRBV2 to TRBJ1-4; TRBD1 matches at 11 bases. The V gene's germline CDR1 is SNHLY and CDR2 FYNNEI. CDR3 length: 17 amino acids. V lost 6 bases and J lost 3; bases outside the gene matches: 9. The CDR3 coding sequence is TGTGCCAGCAGCGTTAGGACAGGGGGCGCAGCTAATGAAAAACTGTTTTTT. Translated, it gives CASSVRTGGAANEKLFF.

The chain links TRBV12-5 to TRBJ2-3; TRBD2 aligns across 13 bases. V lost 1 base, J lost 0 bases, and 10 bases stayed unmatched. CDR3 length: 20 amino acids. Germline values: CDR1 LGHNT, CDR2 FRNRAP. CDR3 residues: CASGLDLLAGGWESTDTQYF. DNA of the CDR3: TGTGCTAGTGGTTTGGACCTACTAGCGGGGGGGTGGGAGAGCACAGATACGCAGTATTTT.

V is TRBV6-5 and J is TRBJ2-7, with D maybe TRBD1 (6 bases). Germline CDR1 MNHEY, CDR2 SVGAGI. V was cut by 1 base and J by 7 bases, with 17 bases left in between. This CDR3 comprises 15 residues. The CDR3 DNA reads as TGTGCCAGCAGTTACTGGACAGCCTTTGGGGAAGAGCAGTACTTC. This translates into CASSYWTAFGEEQYF.

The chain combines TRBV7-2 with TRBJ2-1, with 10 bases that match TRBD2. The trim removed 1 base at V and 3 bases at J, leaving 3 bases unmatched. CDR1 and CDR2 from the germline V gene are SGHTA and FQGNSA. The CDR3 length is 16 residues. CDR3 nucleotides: TGTGCCAGCAGCTTAGTGGCTAGCGGGGGCTACAATGAGCAGTTCTTC. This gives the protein CASSLVASGGYNEQFF. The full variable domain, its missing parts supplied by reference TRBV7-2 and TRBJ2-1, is GAGVSQSPSNKVTEKGKDVELRCDPISGHTALYWYRQSLGQGLEFLIYFQGNSAPDKSGLPSDRFSAERTGGSVSTLTIQRTQQEDSAVYLCASSLVASGGYNEQFFGPGTRLTVL.

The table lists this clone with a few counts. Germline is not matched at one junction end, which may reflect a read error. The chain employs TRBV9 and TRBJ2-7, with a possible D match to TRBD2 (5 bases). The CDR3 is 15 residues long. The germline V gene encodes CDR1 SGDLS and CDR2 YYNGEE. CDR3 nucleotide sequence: TGTGCCAGCAGCCCCTCCATGTCCGAGGGCTACGCGCAGTACTTC. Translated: CASSPSMSEGYAQYF.

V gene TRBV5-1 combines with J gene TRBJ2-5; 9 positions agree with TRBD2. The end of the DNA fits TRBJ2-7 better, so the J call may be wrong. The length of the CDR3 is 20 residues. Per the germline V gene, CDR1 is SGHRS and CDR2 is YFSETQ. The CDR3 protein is CASSGSGPSTSSSLAGEQYF. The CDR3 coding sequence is TGCGCCAGCAGTGGGTCCGGTCCGAGTACAAGTTCGTCACTAGCGGGCGAGCAGTACTTC.

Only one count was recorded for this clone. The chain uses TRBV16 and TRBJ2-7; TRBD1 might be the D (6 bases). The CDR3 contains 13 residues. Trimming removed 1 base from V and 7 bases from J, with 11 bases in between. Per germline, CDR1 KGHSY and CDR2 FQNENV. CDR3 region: CASSQWIQGEQYF. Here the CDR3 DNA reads TGTGCCAGCAGCCAATGGATACAGGGAGAGCAGTACTTC.

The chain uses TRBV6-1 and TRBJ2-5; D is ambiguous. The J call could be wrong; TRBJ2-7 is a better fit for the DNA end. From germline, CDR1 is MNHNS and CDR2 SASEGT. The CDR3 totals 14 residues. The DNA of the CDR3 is TGTGCCAGCAGTGAAGGTCCTATAGCCTACGAGCAGTACTTC. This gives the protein CASSEGPIAYEQYF.

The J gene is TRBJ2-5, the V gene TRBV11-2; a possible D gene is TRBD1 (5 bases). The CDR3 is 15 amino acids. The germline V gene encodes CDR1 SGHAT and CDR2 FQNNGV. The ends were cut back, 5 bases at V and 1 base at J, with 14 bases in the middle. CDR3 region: CASSPSPGSQETQYF. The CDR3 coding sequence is TGTGCCAGCAGCCCAAGTCCAGGGTCCCAAGAGACCCAGTACTTC. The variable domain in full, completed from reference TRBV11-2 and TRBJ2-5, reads EAGVAQSPRYKIIEKRQSVAFWCNPISGHATLYWYQQILGQGPKLLIQFQNNGVVDDSQLPKDRFSAERLKGVDSTLKIQPAKLEDSAVYLCASSPSPGSQETQYFGPGTRLLVL.

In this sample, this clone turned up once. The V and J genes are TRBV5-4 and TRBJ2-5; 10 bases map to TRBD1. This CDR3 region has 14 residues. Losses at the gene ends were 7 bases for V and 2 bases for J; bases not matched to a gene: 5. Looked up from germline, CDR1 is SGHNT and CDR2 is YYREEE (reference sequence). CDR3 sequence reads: CASGQGGGQETQYF. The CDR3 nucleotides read TGTGCCAGCGGACAGGGGGGAGGGCAAGAGACCCAGTACTTC.

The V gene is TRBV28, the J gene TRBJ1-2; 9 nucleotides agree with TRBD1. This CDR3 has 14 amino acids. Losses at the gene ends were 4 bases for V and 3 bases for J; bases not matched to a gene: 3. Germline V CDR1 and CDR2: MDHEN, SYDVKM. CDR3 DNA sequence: TGTGCCAGCAGTTCCACAGGGGGCCACTATGGCTACACCTTC. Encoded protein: CASSSTGGHYGYTF.

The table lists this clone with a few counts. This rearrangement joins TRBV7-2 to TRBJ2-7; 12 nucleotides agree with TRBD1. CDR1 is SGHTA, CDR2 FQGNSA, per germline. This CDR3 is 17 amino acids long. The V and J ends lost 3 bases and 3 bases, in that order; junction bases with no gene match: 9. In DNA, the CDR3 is TGTGCCAGCAGCTTTTCCGGGACAGGGGGCGATAACTACGAGCAGTACTTC. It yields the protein CASSFSGTGGDNYEQYF. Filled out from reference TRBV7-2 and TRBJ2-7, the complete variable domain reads GAGVSQSPSNKVTEKGKDVELRCDPISGHTALYWYRQSLGQGLEFLIYFQGNSAPDKSGLPSDRFSAERTGGSVSTLTIQRTQQEDSAVYLCASSFSGTGGDNYEQYFGPGTRLTVT.

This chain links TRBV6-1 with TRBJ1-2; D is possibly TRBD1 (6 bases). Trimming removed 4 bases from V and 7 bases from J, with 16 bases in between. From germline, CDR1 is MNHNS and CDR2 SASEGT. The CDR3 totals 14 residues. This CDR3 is CASSASGVESGYTF. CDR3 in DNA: TGTGCCAGCAGTGCTTCAGGGGTGGAAAGTGGCTACACCTTC.